Following are 7 T cell receptor beta chains from one sample sequenced in a study of blood T cells in healthy people across ages. Next came a second PCR, run for roughly 6 to 11 cycles, which used a sample-barcoded 5' primer along with a J-beta primer mix. TCRdb independently ran MiXCR on the 5' RACE reads; one entry per CDR3 protein. The repertoire holds about 680,000 distinct CDR3 sequences, with about 52% as singletons. Sample: blood. The receptors were gathered from a woman aged 55-69 years in good health.

This clonotype has a handful of counts. The rearrangement joins TRBV11-2 to TRBJ1-2; 9 bases line up with TRBD1. CDR1 SGHAT and CDR2 FQNNGV come from the germline V gene. The V gene end was trimmed by 1 base and the J gene end by 7 bases; junction bases not matched to a gene: 7. CDR3 size: 15 residues. CDR3 protein: CASSLAQGQGTGYTF. Here the CDR3 DNA reads TGTGCCAGCAGCTTAGCACAAGGACAGGGGACTGGCTACACCTTC.

In this sample, this clonotype turned up a few times. The J gene is TRBJ2-1, the V gene TRBV5-1; 7 bases agree with TRBD1. V lost 3 bases to trimming and J lost 3 bases; unmatched junction nucleotides: 3. Germline V gives CDR1 SGHRS, CDR2 YFSETQ. This CDR3 contains 14 residues. As DNA, the CDR3 is TGCGCCAGCAGCTCCGGGACAGTCTACAATGAGCAGTTCTTC. Its protein product is CASSSGTVYNEQFF.

In this sample, this clonotype turned up a few times. The V call is TRBV28, the J call TRBJ2-5, with D maybe TRBD1 (6 bases). The CDR3 length is 13 residues. Germline-derived CDR1 and CDR2 are MDHEN and SYDVKM. V gave up 5 bases and J gave up 4 bases, with 11 bases separating them. The CDR3 spells CASSVDRRETQYF. The DNA for the CDR3 is TGTGCCAGCAGTGTTGACAGGAGAGAGACCCAGTACTTC.

V is TRBV4-1 and J is TRBJ2-7; no firm D call. With 1 base removed from V and 3 bases from J, the gap between germline ends came to 13 bases. The CDR3 has 15 amino acids. CDR1 and CDR2 from the germline V gene are MGHRA and YSYEKL. The CDR3: CASSQVTPGDYEQYF. In DNA, the CDR3 is TGCGCCAGCAGCCAAGTGACCCCTGGAGACTACGAGCAGTACTTC.

The V and J genes are TRBV10-3 and TRBJ2-6; 8 bases are shared with TRBD1. CDR1 ENHRY and CDR2 SYGVKD come from the germline V gene. The junction had 12 bases not matched to a gene; V was cut back by 10 bases and J by 1 base. The CDR3 totals 17 residues. For the CDR3, the DNA is TGTGCCAGCAGCCCGACAGGGGTTGGGTCTGGGGCCAACGTCCTGACTTTC. It is translated as CASSPTGVGSGANVLTF.

The genes are TRBV12-3 or TRBV12-4 and TRBJ1-4; 7 nucleotides align to TRBD1. This CDR3 contains 13 residues. V gave up 8 bases and J gave up 5 bases; unmatched junction bases: 5. As DNA, the CDR3 is TGTGCCAGCCGGGACAGTCCCAATGAAAAACTGTTTTTT. This sequence encodes CASRDSPNEKLFF.

The chain uses TRBV5-1 and TRBJ2-1; 11 bases line up with TRBD2. J gave up 6 bases and V 1 base, and 6 bases lay outside the gene matches. Germline assignment: CDR1 SGHRS and CDR2 YFSETQ. CDR3 length: 16 residues. CDR3 bases: TGCGCCAGCAGCTTGTTGCAACTAGCGGGAGTCAATGAGCAGTTCTTC. Residues: CASSLLQLAGVNEQFF.